What follows are 3 T cell receptor beta chains derived from one specimen sequenced in a study of CD8+CD57+ T cells in acquired aplastic anemia. Researchers used genomic DNA as the template to profile TCR beta VDJ and CDR3. TCRdb called the reads again in MiXCR, with one record for every CDR3 protein. The sample has around 160,000 distinct CDR3 sequences, 40% to 50% seen once. Individuals selected for sequencing had exhibited CD8+CD57+ cell expansion on flow cytometry. Sequencing used sorted CD4+, CD8+, or CD8+CD57+ T cells (not recorded which) from PBMCs. The origin of the receptors is a human donor with aplastic anemia.

The chain links TRBV2 to TRBJ2-5; 10 positions agree with TRBD2. CDR3 length: 16 residues. Germline V gene sequence: CDR1 SNHLY, CDR2 FYNNEI. The V gene end was trimmed by 4 bases and the J gene end by 1 base; junction bases not matched to a gene: 6. DNA for the CDR3: TGTGCCAGCAGTGGGGGGACTAGCGTAGCCCAAGAGACCCAGTACTTC. This encodes CASSGGTSVAQETQYF.

The CDR3 DNA reads as TGTGCCAGCAGCCAAGCCCTGGGACAGAATCAGCCCCAGCATTTT. It translates to CASSQALGQNQPQHF. V and J are TRBV4-2 and TRBJ1-5; TRBD1 matches at 7 bases. V dropped 1 base and J dropped 4; count of bases not matched to a gene: 4. The CDR3 has 15 residues. CDR1 LGHNA and CDR2 YNFKEQ come from the germline V gene.

This clonotype was observed once. This chain joins TRBV9 and TRBJ1-6, with D unclear. The CDR3 spans 15 residues. Trimming took off 0 bases at V and 9 bases at J, with 13 bases between the two ends. Germline-derived CDR1 and CDR2 are SGDLS and YYNGEE. The CDR3 spells CASSVAPVGGSPLHF. CDR3 DNA: TGTGCCAGCAGCGTAGCCCCCGTGGGTGGTTCACCCCTCCACTTT.